Sequencing of this T cell receptor beta chain was carried out in a study of T cells in Graves' hyperthyroidism and ophthalmopathy. Ten or more counts support this clonotype. The antigen remains unidentified. Amplification of TCR beta CDR3 regions used RNA as the template. An initial round of RT-PCR targeting the TCR CDR3 relied on the HTBI primer set. Via MiXCR, TCRdb re-called the multiplex PCR reads, giving one row per CDR3 protein. This sample has about 560,000 distinct CDR3 sequences, with around 17% found just once. Study-wide findings and caveats: Most thyroid clonotypes expanded above 0.001 were also detected in blood.

The TCR was taken from a woman aged 18-29 years with Graves' hyperthyroidism. The sample comprised blood.

DNA of the CDR3: TGTGCCAGCAGTTACTCGCGCAGCCGGTTGAACACTGAAGCTTTCTTT. It is translated as CASSYSRSRLNTEAFF. The rearrangement uses TRBV6-5 and TRBJ1-1; D is undetermined. The CDR3 sequence is 16 residues long. Germline V gene lookup returns CDR1 MNHEY and CDR2 SVGAGI. V dropped 0 bases and J dropped 0 bases, with 11 bases sitting between them.